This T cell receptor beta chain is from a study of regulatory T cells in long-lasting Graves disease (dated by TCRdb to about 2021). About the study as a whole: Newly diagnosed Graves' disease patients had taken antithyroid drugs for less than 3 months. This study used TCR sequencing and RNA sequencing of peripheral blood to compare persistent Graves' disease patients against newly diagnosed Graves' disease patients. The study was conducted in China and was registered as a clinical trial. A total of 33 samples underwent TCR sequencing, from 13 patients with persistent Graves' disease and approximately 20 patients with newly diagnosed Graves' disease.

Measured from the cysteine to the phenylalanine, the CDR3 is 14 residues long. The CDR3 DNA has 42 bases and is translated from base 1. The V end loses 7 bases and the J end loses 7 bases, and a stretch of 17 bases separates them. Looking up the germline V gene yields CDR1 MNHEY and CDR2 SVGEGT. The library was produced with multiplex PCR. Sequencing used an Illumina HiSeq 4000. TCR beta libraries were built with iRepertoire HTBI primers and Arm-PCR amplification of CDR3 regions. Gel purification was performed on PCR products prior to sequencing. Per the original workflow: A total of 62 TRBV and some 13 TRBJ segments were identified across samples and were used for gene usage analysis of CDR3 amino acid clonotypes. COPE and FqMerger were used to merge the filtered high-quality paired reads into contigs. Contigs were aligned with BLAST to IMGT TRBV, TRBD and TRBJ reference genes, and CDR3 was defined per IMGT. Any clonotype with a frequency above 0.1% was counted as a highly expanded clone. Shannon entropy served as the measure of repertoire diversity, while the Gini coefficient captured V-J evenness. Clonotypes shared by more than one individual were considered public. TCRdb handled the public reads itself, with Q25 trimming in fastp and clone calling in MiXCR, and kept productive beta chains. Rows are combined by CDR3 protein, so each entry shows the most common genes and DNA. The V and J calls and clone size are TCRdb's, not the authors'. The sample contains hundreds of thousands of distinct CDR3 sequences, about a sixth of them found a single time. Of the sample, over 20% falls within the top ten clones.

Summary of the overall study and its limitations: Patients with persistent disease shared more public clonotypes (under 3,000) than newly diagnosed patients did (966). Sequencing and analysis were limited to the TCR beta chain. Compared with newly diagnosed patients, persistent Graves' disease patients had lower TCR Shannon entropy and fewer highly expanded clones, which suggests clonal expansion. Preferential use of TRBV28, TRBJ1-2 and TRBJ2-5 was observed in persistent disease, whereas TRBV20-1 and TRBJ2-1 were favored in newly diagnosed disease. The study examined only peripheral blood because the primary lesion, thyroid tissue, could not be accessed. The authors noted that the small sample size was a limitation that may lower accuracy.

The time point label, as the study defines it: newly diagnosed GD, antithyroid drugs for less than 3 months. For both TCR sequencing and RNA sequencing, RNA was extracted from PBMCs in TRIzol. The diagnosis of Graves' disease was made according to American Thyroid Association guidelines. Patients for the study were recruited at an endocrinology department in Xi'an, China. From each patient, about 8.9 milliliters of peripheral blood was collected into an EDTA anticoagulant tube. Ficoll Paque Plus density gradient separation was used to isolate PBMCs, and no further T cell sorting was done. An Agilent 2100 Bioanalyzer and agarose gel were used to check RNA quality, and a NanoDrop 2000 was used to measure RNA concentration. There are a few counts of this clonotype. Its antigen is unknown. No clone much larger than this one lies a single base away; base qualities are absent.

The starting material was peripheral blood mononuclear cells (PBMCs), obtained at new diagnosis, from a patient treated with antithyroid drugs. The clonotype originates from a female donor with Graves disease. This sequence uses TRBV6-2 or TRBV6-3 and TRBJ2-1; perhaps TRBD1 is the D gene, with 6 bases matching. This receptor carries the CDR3 CASKAGTLLNEQFF. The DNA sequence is TGTGCCAGCAAAGCCGGGACACTCCTGAATGAGCAGTTCTTC.